The clone carrying this T cell receptor (beta chain) was picked up a small number of times. The data are from a study of blood T cell repertoires in COVID-19. For the study at large: Samples came from the United States, Italy and Spain, spanning acute and convalescent COVID-19. T cells, B-cell-depleted T cells, or PBMCs provided the cDNA or gDNA that served as material.

CDR1 is SEHNR, CDR2 FQNEAQ, per germline (reference sequence). The CDR3 is 14 amino acids. Losses at the gene ends were 6 bases for V and 7 bases for J; bases not matched to a gene: 7. In the original workflow: The assay estimated nucleated cells by amplifying reference gene primers. TCRdb keeps only in-frame clones here, not all; method: immunoSEQ multiplex PCR. Clone size and the V and J calls come from that table; the DNA yielded D and trimming. The sample carries around 200,000 clones, over 80% recorded once. The sequence was obtained from a human donor in a cohort sampled during active COVID-19. Sequencing was performed on peripheral blood. The gene calls are TRBV7-9 and TRBJ1-4; 8 nucleotides match TRBD1. The CDR3 DNA sequence: TGTGCCAGCAGTTCGACAGGGGTTGGTGAAAAACTGTTTTTT. Protein: CASSSTGVGEKLFF.